This TCR beta chain was captured in a study of cytomegalovirus exposure and HLA in healthy donors. This CDR3 has 14 amino acids. CDR1 and CDR2 (germline): SNHLY, FYNNEI. Trimming cost V 2 bases and J 4 bases, with 9 bases left between them. PCR employed 60 Vbeta and 13 Jbeta primers. Profiled with immunoSEQ multiplex PCR; TCRdb holds only in-frame clones, not every one. Of 100,000 to 150,000 clones listed, 84% are singletons. The sample holds one count of this clone. The rearrangement joins TRBV2 to TRBJ1-5; D possibly corresponds to TRBD1 (5 bases). The specimen was PBMCs. This TCR was recovered from a man over 45 in good health and CMV-seronegative. The CDR3 region is CASSEQGGNQPQHF. CDR3 coding DNA: TGTGCCAGCAGTGAACAGGGAGGGAATCAGCCCCAGCATTTT.